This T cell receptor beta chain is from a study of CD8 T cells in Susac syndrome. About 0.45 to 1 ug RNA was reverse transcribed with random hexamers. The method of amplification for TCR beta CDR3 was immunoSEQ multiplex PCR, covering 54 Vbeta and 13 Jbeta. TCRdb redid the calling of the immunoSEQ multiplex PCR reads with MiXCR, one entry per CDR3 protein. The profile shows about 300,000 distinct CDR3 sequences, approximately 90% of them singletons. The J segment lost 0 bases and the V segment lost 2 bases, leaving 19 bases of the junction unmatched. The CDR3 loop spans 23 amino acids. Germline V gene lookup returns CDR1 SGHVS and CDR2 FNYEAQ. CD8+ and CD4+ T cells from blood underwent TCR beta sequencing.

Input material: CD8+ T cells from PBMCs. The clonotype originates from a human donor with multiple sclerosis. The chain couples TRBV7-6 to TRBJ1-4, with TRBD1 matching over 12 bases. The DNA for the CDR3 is TGTGCCAGCAGCTTACCGGCCCCGGGACAGGGGGCTTTGAGGACAACAACTAATGAAAAACTGTTTTTT. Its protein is CASSLPAPGQGALRTTTNEKLFF.